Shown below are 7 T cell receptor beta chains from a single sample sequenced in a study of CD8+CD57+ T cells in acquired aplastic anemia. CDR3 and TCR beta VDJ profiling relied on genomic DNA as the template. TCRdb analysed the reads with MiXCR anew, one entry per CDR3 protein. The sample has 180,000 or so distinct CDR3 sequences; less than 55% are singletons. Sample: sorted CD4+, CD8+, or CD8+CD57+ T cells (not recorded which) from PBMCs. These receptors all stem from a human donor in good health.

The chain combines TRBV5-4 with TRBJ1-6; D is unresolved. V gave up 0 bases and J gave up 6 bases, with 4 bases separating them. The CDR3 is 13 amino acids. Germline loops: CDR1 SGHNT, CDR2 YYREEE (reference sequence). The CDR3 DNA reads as TGTGCCAGCAGCTTGGGGTTTAATTCACCCCTCCACTTT. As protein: CASSLGFNSPLHF.

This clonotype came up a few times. CDR3 sequence reads: CSATDSETQYF. Written as DNA, the CDR3 is TGCAGTGCTACTGATTCAGAGACCCAGTACTTC. The chain uses TRBV20-1 and TRBJ2-5; D is unclear. The CDR3 totals 11 residues. Germline V gene sequence: CDR1 DFQATT, CDR2 SNEGSKA (reference sequence). V was pared by 4 bases and J by 4 bases, with 7 bases between.

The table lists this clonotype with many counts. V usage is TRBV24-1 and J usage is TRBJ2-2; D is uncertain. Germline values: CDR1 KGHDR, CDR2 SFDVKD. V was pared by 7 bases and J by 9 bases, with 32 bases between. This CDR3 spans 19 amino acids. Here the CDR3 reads CATRPDRPCLGRNVRELFF. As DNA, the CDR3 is TGTGCCACCAGGCCCGACCGACCCTGTCTCGGGCGGAATGTTCGGGAGCTGTTTTTT.

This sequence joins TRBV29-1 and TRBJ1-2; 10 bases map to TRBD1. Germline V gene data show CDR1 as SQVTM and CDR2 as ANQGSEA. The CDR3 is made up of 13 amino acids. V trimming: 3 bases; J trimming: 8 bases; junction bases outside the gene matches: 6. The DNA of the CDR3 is TGCAGCGTTGAGGGGACAGGGGTAGGAGGCTACACCTTC. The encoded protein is CSVEGTGVGGYTF.

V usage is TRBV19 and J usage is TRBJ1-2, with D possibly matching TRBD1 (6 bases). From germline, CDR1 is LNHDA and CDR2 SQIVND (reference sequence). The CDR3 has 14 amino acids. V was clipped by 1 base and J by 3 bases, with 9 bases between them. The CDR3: CASSIGGGHYGYTF. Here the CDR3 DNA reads TGTGCCAGTAGTATAGGAGGGGGTCACTATGGCTACACCTTC.

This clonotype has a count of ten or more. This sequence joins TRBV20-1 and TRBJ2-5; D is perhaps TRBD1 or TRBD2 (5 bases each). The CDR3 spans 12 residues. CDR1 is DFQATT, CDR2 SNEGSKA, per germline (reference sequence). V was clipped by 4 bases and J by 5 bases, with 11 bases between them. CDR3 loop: CSATGTAETQYF. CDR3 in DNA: TGCAGTGCTACGGGGACGGCCGAGACCCAGTACTTC.

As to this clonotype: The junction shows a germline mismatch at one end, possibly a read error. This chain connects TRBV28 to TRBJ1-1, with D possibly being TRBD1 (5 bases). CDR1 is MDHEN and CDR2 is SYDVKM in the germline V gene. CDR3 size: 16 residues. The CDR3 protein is CASSLSFREGNTEAFF. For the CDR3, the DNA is TGTGCCAGCAGTTTATCCTTCAGGGAGGGGAACACTGAGGCTTTCTTT.